Below are 8 T cell receptor beta chains sequenced from a single sample in a study of cytomegalovirus exposure and HLA in healthy donors. PCR used 60 Vbeta primers and 13 Jbeta primers. This table comes from immunoSEQ multiplex PCR, and its TCRdb copy is limited to in-frame clones, with some not included. This repertoire shows around 160,000 clones, roughly 80% found once; its top ten account for 3%. Sequenced material: PBMCs. Every receptor here comes from a man in his forties or fifties in good health and CMV-seropositive.

The V call is TRBV4-1, the J call TRBJ1-4; D might be TRBD1 (5 bases). Germline lookup yields CDR1 MGHRA and CDR2 YSYEKL. The CDR3 runs to 14 residues. V shed 2 bases and J shed 8 bases, with 12 bases lying between them. CDR3 bases: TGCGCCAGCAGCCAACAGGGTTCTTCCGAAAAACTGTTTTTT. It yields the protein CASSQQGSSEKLFF.

The genes are TRBV28 and TRBJ1-2, with unresolved D. Trimming stripped 3 bases from V and 5 bases from J, with 7 bases between. CDR3 length: 12 residues. The germline V gene has CDR1 MDHEN and CDR2 SYDVKM. The CDR3 nucleotides read TGTGCCAGCAGTTTGGCGGGGTATGGCTACACCTTC. Its translation: CASSLAGYGYTF.

The chain is built from TRBV18 and TRBJ2-5; D uncertain. The V end lost 0 bases, the J end lost 1 base, and 6 bases lay between the germline ends. CDR3 length: 14 residues. Germline CDR1 and CDR2: KGHSH and LQKENI. CDR3 loop: CASSPPRLQETQYF. The CDR3 DNA follows: TGTGCCAGCTCACCACCGAGGCTCCAAGAGACCCAGTACTTC.

The chain carries TRBV13 and TRBJ2-3, with 7 bases that match TRBD1. V shed 5 bases, J shed 4 bases, and the junction held 12 bases outside the gene matches. Per germline, CDR1 PRHDT and CDR2 FYEKMQ (reference sequence). The CDR3 runs to 16 residues. CDR3 in DNA: TGTGCCAGCAGCCCCAGGTCAGGGGGTAGCCCAGATACGCAGTATTTT. Protein product: CASSPRSGGSPDTQYF. The whole variable domain, filled in from reference TRBV13 and TRBJ2-3, reads AAGVIQSPRHLIKEKRETATLKCYPIPRHDTVYWYQQGPGQDPQFLISFYEKMQSDKGSIPDRFSAQQFSDYHSELNMSSLELGDSALYFCASSPRSGGSPDTQYFGPGTRLTVL.

The chain couples TRBV21-1 to TRBJ1-1. TRBV21-1 is marked as a pseudogene. The CDR3 has 9 residues. CDR3 region: CASRSRAFF. CDR3 coding DNA: TGTGCCAGCAGATCTAGAGCTTTCTTT.

This chain joins TRBV5-5 and TRBJ1-1, with D hard to call. V gave up 2 bases and J gave up 5 bases, with 13 bases separating them. CDR3 length: 14 residues. The germline gives CDR1 SGHKS, CDR2 YYEKEE (reference sequence). The CDR3, as DNA: TGTGCCAGCAGCTTTGGCTTTCGGAGTACTGAAGCTTTCTTT. As protein: CASSFGFRSTEAFF.

The rearrangement uses TRBV6-1 and TRBJ1-5; D is unresolved. In germline, CDR1 is MNHNS, CDR2 SASEGT. The length of the CDR3 is 13 residues. Trimming left V 5 bases short and J 6 bases short, with 11 bases between. In DNA form, the CDR3 reads TGTGCCAGCAGTTTGGTCCTAGGTCAGCCCCAGCATTTT. The encoded protein is CASSLVLGQPQHF.

The chain recombines TRBV7-9 with TRBJ2-5; 9 bases align to TRBD1. This CDR3 is 17 amino acids long. The germline CDR1 and CDR2 sequences are SEHNR and FQNEAQ (reference sequence). V was pared by 6 bases and J by 2 bases, with 13 bases of the junction left unmatched. The CDR3 coding sequence is TGTGCCAGCAGACGAGACTTGGGACAGGGTACTCAAGAGACCCAGTACTTC. Its translation is CASRRDLGQGTQETQYF.